This T cell receptor beta chain came from a study of blood T cell repertoires in COVID-19. As for the study in general: The United States, Italy and Spain were the sources of the acute and convalescent COVID-19 samples. In each case, the material was cDNA or gDNA derived from T cells, B-cell-depleted T cells, or PBMCs.

Germline-derived CDR1 and CDR2 are SGHTA and FQGTGA. CDR3 size: 13 residues. The V end lost 5 bases, the J end lost 1 base, and 8 bases lay between the germline ends. Original processing notes: Reference gene primer amplification in the assay estimated nucleated cell counts. Profiled with immunoSEQ multiplex PCR; TCRdb holds only in-frame clones, not every one. For V, J and clone size, that table is used; D and trimming come from the DNA. The top ten hold 7% to 10% of the sample, which has approximately 170,000 clones, 86% seen once. This TCR was sampled from a man aged 45 to 65 with active or convalescent COVID-19. Material: peripheral blood. This chain joins TRBV7-3 and TRBJ1-1; possibly TRBD1 for D (6 bases). Here the CDR3 reads CASSGQPNTEAFF. In DNA form, the CDR3 reads TGTGCCAGCAGCGGACAGCCGAACACTGAAGCTTTCTTT.